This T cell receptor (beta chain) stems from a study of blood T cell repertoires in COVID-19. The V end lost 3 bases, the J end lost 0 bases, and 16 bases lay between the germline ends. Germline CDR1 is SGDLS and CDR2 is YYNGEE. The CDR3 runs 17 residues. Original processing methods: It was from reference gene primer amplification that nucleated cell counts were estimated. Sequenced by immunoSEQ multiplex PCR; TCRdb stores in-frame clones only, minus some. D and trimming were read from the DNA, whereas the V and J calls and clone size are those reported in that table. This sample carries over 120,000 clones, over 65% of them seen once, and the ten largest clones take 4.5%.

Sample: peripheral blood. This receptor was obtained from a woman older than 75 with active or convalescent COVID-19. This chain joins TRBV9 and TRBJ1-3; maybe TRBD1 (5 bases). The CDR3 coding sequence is TGTGCCAGCAGCGCCGTCGCAGGGTCCCTCTCTGGAAACACCATATATTTT. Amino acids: CASSAVAGSLSGNTIYF.